The following is a T cell receptor (beta chain) sequence with its context. Its antigen is not identified. Trimming removed 7 bases at V and 1 base at J, with 20 bases between. Germline values: CDR1 MNHEY, CDR2 SMNVEV (reference sequence). The CDR3 runs to 17 residues. Unique molecular identifiers featured in each of the TCR beta cDNA libraries. Starting from about 0.98 to 11 million T cells, the study yielded 450,000 to 500,000 cDNA molecules. TCRdb reprocessed the PCR reads via MiXCR and lists one record per CDR3 protein. The sample yields around 200,000 distinct CDR3 sequences, roughly 28% seen once. These data originate in a study of post-analysis software for immune sequencing data. General study findings and limits: TRBV5-6, TRBV5-1 and TRBV20-1 belonged to a set of about five TRBV segments that were more frequent in patients than controls.

The origin of this receptor is a girl aged 2-17 years with multiple sclerosis. The V gene is TRBV27, the J gene TRBJ1-5, with D possibly being TRBD1 (6 bases). Material: blood. CDR3 in amino acids: CASTSPGTPWSNQPQHF. The CDR3 DNA reads TGTGCCAGCACTTCTCCAGGGACACCTTGGAGCAATCAGCCCCAGCATTTT.